The source of this T cell receptor beta chain is a study of graft-versus-host responses after intestinal transplantation. Study at large: Each recipient received a multivisceral, liver-intestinal, or isolated intestinal graft. All recipients were given anti-thymocyte globulin induction, and tacrolimus and steroids were then administered for 2 to 3 years. General study results and limits: GvH clone levels peaked in circulation, and this peak was associated with early post-transplant HvG declines. Graft-donor T cell macrochimerism in patients accompanied high graft-versus-host to host-versus-graft clonal ratios in allografts.

The germline V gene has CDR1 SGHVS and CDR2 FNYEAQ. Between the trimmed V and J ends, which lost 3 bases and 2 bases, there was a span of 10 bases. The CDR3 has 14 amino acids. Note on this clone: Its matching antigen is unknown.

Libraries were prepared by immunoSEQ multiplex PCR; TCRdb keeps only in-frame clonotypes and omits some of them. The sample includes around 36,000 clones, 90% to 95% of them seen just once. The source of this sequence is a human donor who was the organ donor for an intestinal transplant. The sequencing here drew on unstimulated CD8+ T cells sorted from spleen or lymph node cells, taken before transplant. The rearrangement links TRBV7-6 to TRBJ2-5; no clear D. CDR3 region: CASSFFQEQETQYF. The CDR3 DNA is TGTGCCAGCAGCTTCTTCCAGGAGCAAGAGACCCAGTACTTC. Using reference TRBV7-6 and TRBJ2-5 for the parts outside the CDR3, the full variable domain is GAGVSQSPRYKVTKRGQDVALRCDPISGHVSLYWYRQALGQGPEFLTYFNYEAQQDKSGLPNDRFSAERPEGSISTLTIQRTEQRDSAMYRCASSFFQEQETQYFGPGTRLLVL.